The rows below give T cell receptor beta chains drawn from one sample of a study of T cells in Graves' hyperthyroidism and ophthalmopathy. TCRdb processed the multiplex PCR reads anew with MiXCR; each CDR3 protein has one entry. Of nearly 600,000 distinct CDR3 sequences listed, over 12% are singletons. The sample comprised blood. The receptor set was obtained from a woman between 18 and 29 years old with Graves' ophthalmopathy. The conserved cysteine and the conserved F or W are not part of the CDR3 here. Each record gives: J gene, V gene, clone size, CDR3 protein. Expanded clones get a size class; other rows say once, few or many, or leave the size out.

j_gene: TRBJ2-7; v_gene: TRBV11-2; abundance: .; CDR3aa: ASSTFGGNYEQY
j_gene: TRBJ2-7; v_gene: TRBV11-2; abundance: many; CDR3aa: ASSPSPGTSGRTSYEQY
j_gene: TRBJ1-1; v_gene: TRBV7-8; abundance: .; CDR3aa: ASSFGGNAEAF
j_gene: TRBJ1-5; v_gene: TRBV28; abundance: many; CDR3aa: ASSSQPLARQPQH
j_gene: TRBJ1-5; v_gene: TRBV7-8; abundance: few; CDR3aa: ASSLGTVFGEPQH
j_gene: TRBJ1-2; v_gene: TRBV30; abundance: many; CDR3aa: AWSYGGQRGGYT
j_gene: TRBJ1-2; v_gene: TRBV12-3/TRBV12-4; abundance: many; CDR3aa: ASSEDTNYGYT
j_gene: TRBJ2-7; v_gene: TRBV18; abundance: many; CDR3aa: ASSPPSGRIYEQY
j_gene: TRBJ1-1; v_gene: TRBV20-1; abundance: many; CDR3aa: SALDSHEAF
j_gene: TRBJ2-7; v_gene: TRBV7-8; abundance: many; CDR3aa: ASSPSTLGRAISYEQY
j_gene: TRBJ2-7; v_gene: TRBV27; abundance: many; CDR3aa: ASSPRGTSYEQY